This T cell receptor beta chain was sequenced during a study of blood T cell repertoires in COVID-19. The wider study: Sites across the United States, Italy and Spain contributed samples from acute and convalescent COVID-19. PBMCs, B-cell-depleted T cells, or T cells provided the cDNA or gDNA that made up the material.

The length of the CDR3 is 15 residues. V gave up 7 bases and J gave up 4 bases; unmatched junction bases: 9. Germline V gene sequence: CDR1 SNHLY, CDR2 FYNNEI. Assay used: immunoSEQ multiplex PCR; TCRdb lists only in-frame clones, some missing. Here the sample spans about 82,000 clones, under 80% being singletons. Seattle participants joined during active infection and were tracked over time. This clonotype originated in a man in his 60s with COVID-19, enrolled during active disease. The sequencing input was peripheral blood. The V call is TRBV2, the J call TRBJ2-2; 7 nucleotides align to TRBD1. The CDR3 nucleotides are TGTGCCAGCAACCCAAACGGACAGGTCACCGGGGAGCTGTTTTTT. Protein product: CASNPNGQVTGELFF.